This is a list of T cell receptor beta chains from one sample in a study of cytomegalovirus exposure and HLA in healthy donors. The method was immunoSEQ multiplex PCR; TCRdb's version includes in-frame clones alone and lacks a portion of them. The data hold approximately 110,000 clones, with roughly 70% observed a single time. Sequencing was performed on PBMCs. The receptors come from a man aged 40-49 years in good health and CMV-seropositive. Each CDR3 is given with its conserved first and last residue. Fields, in order: J gene, clone size, V gene, D gene, CDR3 protein, CDR3 DNA. D genes are given only for firm matches. Rows give clone size only sometimes, using once, few, many, or a class for an expanded clone.

>TRBJ1-5|-|TRBV9|TRBD1
CASSATGAGQPQHF
TGTGCCAGCAGCGCAACAGGGGCGGGTCAGCCCCAGCATTTT
>TRBJ2-2|few|TRBV7-2|-
CASSLSGIRVTGELFF
TGTGCCAGCAGCCTATCGGGGATTAGGGTCACCGGGGAGCTGTTTTTT
>TRBJ1-2|-|TRBV5-3|-
CARSLTRPRGYTF
TGTGCCAGAAGCCTTACGAGGCCAAGGGGCTACACCTTC
>TRBJ1-6|once|TRBV18|-
CASSPLSVISYNSPLHF
TGTGCCAGCTCACCACTTTCAGTGATCTCCTATAATTCACCCCTCCACTTT
>TRBJ1-1|-|TRBV19|-
CASSPIGNTEAFF
TGTGCCAGTAGCCCAATCGGGAACACTGAAGCTTTCTTT
>TRBJ2-6|few|TRBV7-9|TRBD1
CASSGTGSMAGANVLTF
TGTGCCAGCAGCGGGACAGGGTCGATGGCTGGGGCCAACGTCCTGACTTTC
>TRBJ1-4|-|TRBV27|-
CASSLKPIEKLFF
TGTGCCAGCAGTTTGAAGCCTATTGAAAAACTGTTTTTT
>TRBJ2-1|few|TRBV11-2|-
CASSTTGYEQFF
TGTGCCAGCAGCACGACAGGCTACGAGCAGTTCTTC
>TRBJ2-1|-|TRBV27|TRBD2
CASSLSSGRDNEQFF
TGTGCCAGCAGTTTATCCAGCGGGAGAGACAATGAGCAGTTCTTC
>TRBJ1-2|-|TRBV28|-
CARPRAGLRANYGYTF
TGTGCCCGGCCACGGGCGGGCCTGAGAGCTAACTATGGCTACACCTTC
>TRBJ2-2|-|TRBV7-2|TRBD1
CASSSRTGILTGELFF
TGTGCCAGCAGCTCGCGGACAGGGATCCTTACCGGGGAGCTGTTTTTT
>TRBJ1-5|-|TRBV9|-
CASSVDEGLQPQHF
TGTGCCAGCAGCGTAGATGAGGGACTGCAGCCCCAGCATTTT
>TRBJ2-7|once|TRBV19|TRBD1
CASSARTGGDYEQYF
TGTGCCAGTAGTGCCCGGACAGGGGGGGACTACGAGCAGTACTTC
>TRBJ2-5|-|TRBV9|TRBD2
CASSDSGRAQETQYF
TGTGCCAGCAGCGACAGCGGGAGGGCCCAAGAGACCCAGTACTTC
>TRBJ2-1|once|TRBV7-7|TRBD2
CASSLFAGAVDEQFF
TGTGCTAGCAGCTTATTTGCGGGAGCAGTCGATGAGCAGTTCTTC
>TRBJ2-3|-|TRBV4-3|TRBD2
CASSQVGLAGDTQYF
TGCGCCAGCAGCCAAGTAGGACTAGCGGGAGATACGCAGTATTTT
>TRBJ2-5|few|TRBV7-3|TRBD2
CASSQTTSGRETQYF
TGTGCCAGCAGTCAAACAACTAGCGGGAGAGAGACCCAGTACTTC
>TRBJ1-1|-|TRBV10-2|TRBD1
CASRDRVTEAFF
TGCGCCAGCCGGGACAGGGTCACTGAAGCTTTCTTT
>TRBJ1-4|-|TRBV11-2|-
CASSSAGRVGEKLFF
TGTGCCAGCAGCTCTGCGGGGAGGGTGGGTGAAAAACTGTTTTTT
>TRBJ1-2|-|TRBV6-5|-
CASTFTPGGGYGYTF
TGTGCCAGCACCTTCACACCGGGAGGCGGCTATGGCTACACCTTC
>TRBJ1-2|-|TRBV7-9|TRBD1
CASSPQPDRRNGYTF
TGTGCCAGCAGCCCCCAGCCGGACAGGAGGAATGGCTACACCTTC
>TRBJ2-7|-|TRBV29-1|TRBD2
CSVASGAYEQYF
TGCAGCGTTGCTAGCGGCGCCTACGAGCAGTACTTC
>TRBJ2-5|-|TRBV15|TRBD1
CATSGRQGAETQYF
TGTGCCACCAGCGGAAGACAGGGGGCAGAGACCCAGTACTTC
>TRBJ2-3|-|TRBV7-2|-
CASSSGQFTDTQYF
TGTGCCAGCAGCTCAGGACAGTTCACAGATACGCAGTATTTT
>TRBJ2-7|few|TRBV11-1|TRBD2
CASSLIAGGNYEQYF
TGTGCCAGCAGCTTGATAGCGGGAGGAAACTACGAGCAGTACTTC
>TRBJ2-1|-|TRBV6-1|TRBD2
CASSVQGAGVYNEQFF
TGTGCCAGCAGTGTACAGGGAGCGGGAGTCTACAATGAGCAGTTCTTC
>TRBJ2-3|-|TRBV15|TRBD1
CATSSFPRDRATDTQYF
TGTGCCACCAGCAGTTTTCCCCGGGACAGAGCCACAGATACGCAGTATTTT
>TRBJ1-1|-|TRBV5-1|-
CASSFGPDTEAFF
TGCGCCAGCAGCTTTGGGCCGGACACTGAAGCTTTCTTT
>TRBJ2-7|once|TRBV4-2|-
CASSQDIRGTYEQYF
TGTGCCAGCAGCCAAGATATAAGGGGTACCTACGAGCAGTACTTC
>TRBJ2-3|-|TRBV9|TRBD2
CASSVGLAVTDTQYF
TGTGCCAGCAGCGTAGGGCTAGCGGTCACAGATACGCAGTATTTT
>TRBJ2-1|few|TRBV19|-
CASSMGRPTYNEQFF
TGTGCCAGTAGTATGGGGAGGCCCACTTACAATGAGCAGTTCTTC
>TRBJ1-1|medium-sized|TRBV5-4|TRBD1
CASSLGGTGEAFF
TGTGCCAGCAGCTTGGGAGGGACAGGGGAAGCTTTCTTT
>TRBJ1-5|-|TRBV28|-
CASSLLKGGQPQHF
TGTGCCAGCAGTTTGTTAAAAGGCGGTCAGCCCCAGCATTTT
>TRBJ2-3|once|TRBV5-6|TRBD2
CASSQTSGSVYGTDTQYF
TGTGCCAGCAGCCAGACTAGCGGGAGTGTTTACGGGACAGATACGCAGTATTTT
>TRBJ2-3|few|TRBV7-9|TRBD2
CASSLGLAGGADTQYF
TGTGCCAGCAGCTTGGGACTAGCGGGAGGCGCAGATACGCAGTATTTT
>TRBJ2-1|-|TRBV5-1|-
CASSPSDITLDEQFF
TGCGCCAGCAGCCCTTCGGACATCACCCTGGATGAGCAGTTCTTC
>TRBJ2-3|-|TRBV7-9|-
CASSGRTGLRDTQYF
TGTGCCAGCAGCGGTAGAACAGGGTTGAGGGATACGCAGTATTTT
>TRBJ1-1|-|TRBV5-1|TRBD1
CASSLEDRVTEAFF
TGCGCCAGCAGCTTGGAAGACAGGGTGACTGAAGCTTTCTTT
>TRBJ2-7|-|TRBV6-1|-
CASSNPGEQYF
TGTGCCAGCAGTAACCCGGGAGAGCAGTACTTC
>TRBJ2-2|-|TRBV10-3|-
CAISGGDNTGELFF
TGTGCCATCAGTGGCGGGGACAACACCGGGGAGCTGTTTTTT
>TRBJ1-2|once|TRBV5-1|-
CASSPRRGSNYGYTF
TGCGCCAGCAGCCCCCGGCGGGGGTCTAACTATGGCTACACCTTC
>TRBJ1-1|-|TRBV29-1|TRBD1
CSVEGWTGAEAFF
TGCAGCGTCGAGGGGTGGACAGGGGCTGAAGCTTTCTTT
>TRBJ1-1|-|TRBV7-3|-
CASSSGVNTEAFF
TGTGCCAGCAGCTCGGGAGTGAACACTGAAGCTTTCTTT